One sample yielded the 10 T cell receptor beta chains listed below, sequenced in a study of OX40 agonist ivuxolimab in advanced cancers. Assay used: immunoSEQ multiplex PCR; TCRdb lists only in-frame clones, some missing. This sample has fewer than 60,000 clones, with approximately 81% found just once. Material: CD4+ or CD8+ T cells sorted from blood, obtained in a trial of the OX40 agonist ivuxolimab. These receptors all stem from an adult with an advanced solid tumor such as melanoma, head and neck, liver or kidney cancer.

The CDR3 coding sequence is TGTGCCAGCAGAGATTACCGGGGTAGTAATGAAAAACTGTTTTTT. Translated, it gives CASRDYRGSNEKLFF. This sequence joins TRBV28 and TRBJ1-4; D unresolved. CDR3 size: 15 residues. V shed 6 bases and J shed 4 bases, with 15 bases lying between them. In germline, CDR1 is MDHEN, CDR2 SYDVKM. Complete variable domain (other parts from reference TRBV28 and TRBJ1-4): DVKVTQSSRYLVKRTGEKVFLECVQDMDHENMFWYRQDPGLGLRLIYFSYDVKMKEKGDIPEGYSVSREKKERFSLILESASTNQTSMYLCASRDYRGSNEKLFFGSGTQLSVL.

V usage is TRBV27 and J usage is TRBJ2-1, with TRBD2 as a possible D gene (6 bases). Germline values: CDR1 MNHEY, CDR2 SMNVEV (reference sequence). The V end lost 6 bases, the J end lost 9 bases, and 12 bases lay between the germline ends. The CDR3 length is 12 residues. The CDR3 DNA reads TGTGCCAGCAGATTCGGGGGTGGTGAGCAGTTCTTC. Translating gives CASRFGGGEQFF.

The chain has TRBV6-6 and TRBJ1-2; D is ambiguous. Trimming removed 2 bases from V and 3 bases from J, with 7 bases in between. Germline V gives CDR1 MNHNY, CDR2 SVGAGI (reference sequence). This CDR3 region has 13 residues. The CDR3 DNA reads TGTGCCAGCAGTTACGGCCAGCACTATGGCTACACCTTC. The encoded protein is CASSYGQHYGYTF.

The chain couples TRBV9 to TRBJ2-3; 8 bases fit TRBD2. Germline CDR1 and CDR2: SGDLS and YYNGEE. The CDR3 length is 15 residues. J was trimmed by 4 bases and V by 4 bases; bases with no gene match: 8. CDR3 coding DNA: TGTGCCAGCAGCCCGGAGCCGGGGGGGGCAGATACGCAGTATTTT. Encoded protein: CASSPEPGGADTQYF.

This clone showed up just once. The chain has TRBV5-6 and TRBJ1-5, with D unresolved. V was trimmed by 0 bases and J by 3 bases, leaving 7 bases between them. The CDR3 spans 14 residues. From germline, CDR1 is SGHDT and CDR2 YYEEEE. CDR3 in DNA: TGTGCCAGCAGCTTGGCGGGCTACAATCAGCCCCAGCATTTT. It encodes CASSLAGYNQPQHF.

The chain combines TRBV13 with TRBJ2-1; D remains ambiguous. CDR1 PRHDT and CDR2 FYEKMQ come from the germline V gene (reference sequence). This CDR3 spans 15 amino acids. Trimming shortened V by 2 bases and J by 0 bases, and 8 bases separated the two germline ends. The CDR3 coding sequence is TGTGCCAGCAGCTTAATCAGGAGCTCCTACAATGAGCAGTTCTTC. It is translated as CASSLIRSSYNEQFF.

V is TRBV5-4 and J is TRBJ2-5, with D possibly being TRBD1 (6 bases). Trimming shortened V by 6 bases and J by 4 bases, and 19 bases separated the two germline ends. This CDR3 has 15 residues. The germline gives CDR1 SGHNT, CDR2 YYREEE (reference sequence). CDR3 sequence (DNA): TGTGCCAGCATCCCTTTCTCAGGGGCCATAGAGACCCAGTACTTC. The encoded protein is CASIPFSGAIETQYF. Combining the CDR3 with reference TRBV5-4 and TRBJ2-5 gives the whole variable domain ETGVTQSPTHLIKTRGQQVTLRCSSQSGHNTVSWYQQALGQGPQFIFQYYREEENGRGNFPPRFSGLQFPNYSSELNVNALELDDSALYLCASIPFSGAIETQYFGPGTRLLVL.

The chain uses TRBV4-2 and TRBJ2-2; 16 bases agree with TRBD2. Germline-derived CDR1 and CDR2 are LGHNA and YNFKEQ. The J segment lost 8 bases and the V segment lost 1 base, leaving 7 bases of the junction unmatched. CDR3 size: 18 residues. In DNA form, the CDR3 reads TGTGCCAGCAGCCAAGTGGGGACTAGCGGGGGGGTTGTAGGGGAGCTGTTTTTT. Its protein is CASSQVGTSGGVVGELFF.

Regarding this clone: The identical CDR3 is also encoded by other nucleotide sequences in the sample. The CDR3 region is CASSDSISLAGDHEQFF. CDR3 nucleotide sequence: TGTGCCAGCAGTGACTCGATTAGTCTGGCGGGGGATCATGAGCAGTTCTTC. The V and J genes are TRBV6-4 and TRBJ2-1; the match to TRBD2 covers 7 bases. With 0 bases clipped from V and 8 bases from J, the junction kept 13 bases outside the gene matches. CDR1 MRHNA and CDR2 SNTAGT come from the germline V gene. The CDR3 loop spans 17 amino acids.

V usage is TRBV7-6 and J usage is TRBJ2-3; weak D call: TRBD2 (6 bases). Trimming shortened V by 3 bases and J by 2 bases, and 9 bases separated the two germline ends. CDR1 is SGHVS and CDR2 is FNYEAQ in the germline V gene. This CDR3 comprises 14 residues. The CDR3 nucleotides are TGTGCCAGCAGCTTTAGCGGAGCCACAGATACGCAGTATTTT. Translation gives CASSFSGATDTQYF.